The clone carrying this TCR beta chain showed up just a few times. The antigen is unknown. The data originate from a study of regulatory T cells in long-lasting Graves disease. Time point: persistent/refractory GD, antithyroid drugs over 5 years with positive TRAb. Preparation of the TCR library used RNA extracted from PBMCs. Construction of TCR beta libraries relied on iRepertoire HTBI primers and on Arm-PCR targeting CDR3 regions. TCRdb fed the multiplex PCR reads into MiXCR, producing one record per CDR3 protein. Here the sample spans some 280,000 distinct CDR3 sequences, 22% being singletons. The CDR3 extends over 15 amino acids. V lost 4 bases and J 7 bases, leaving 17 bases between the germline ends. The germline V gene encodes CDR1 SGHAT and CDR2 FQNNGV. Study observations and caveats: Persistent cases of Graves' showed reduced TCR diversity relative to newly diagnosed patients.

The sequence came from a female donor with Graves disease. The sample consisted of peripheral blood mononuclear cells (PBMCs), taken when the disease was refractory, from a patient treated with antithyroid drugs. The chain has TRBV11-2 and TRBJ2-1; D perhaps matches TRBD2 (5 bases). The CDR3 DNA reads as TGTGCCAGCAGCTCCCCGGGGTTAGCTGGGAATGAGCAGTTCTTC. As protein: CASSSPGLAGNEQFF.